This is a list of T cell receptor beta chains from one sample in a study of T cell responses to AZD1222 COVID-19 vaccine. Measured with immunoSEQ multiplex PCR; TCRdb has only the in-frame clones, and not every one. The data show 59,000 or so clones, around 84% seen once. The sample here was peripheral blood, taken on day 0 of AZD1222 vaccination. These receptors all stem from an adult in good health. CDR3s include the opening cysteine and the closing phenylalanine or tryptophan. Fields, in order: D gene, V gene, clone size, J gene, CDR3 protein, CDR3 DNA. The D gene is left open where the match is weak. A clone size is listed for some rows: how often the clone was seen (once, few, many), or a class if it is expanded.

D: NA
V: TRBV29-1
size: few
J: TRBJ1-5
CDR3: CSVETGFNQPQHF
DNA: TGCAGCGTTGAGACGGGGTTCAATCAGCCCCAGCATTTT

D: TRBD2
V: TRBV6-5
size: NA
J: TRBJ2-1
CDR3: CASRLPAGAYNEQFF
DNA: TGTGCCAGCAGACTCCCAGCGGGGGCCTACAATGAGCAGTTCTTC

D: NA
V: TRBV7-8
size: NA
J: TRBJ1-6
CDR3: CASSIAANSPLHF
DNA: TGTGCCAGCAGCATAGCGGCCAATTCACCCCTCCACTTT

D: NA
V: TRBV5-4
size: NA
J: TRBJ2-7
CDR3: CASSPPGTSTYEQYF
DNA: TGTGCCAGCAGCCCGCCTGGGACATCAACCTACGAGCAGTACTTC

D: TRBD1
V: TRBV7-9
size: NA
J: TRBJ1-2
CDR3: CASSRSGTDYGYTF
DNA: TGTGCCAGCAGCCGATCTGGGACAGACTATGGCTACACCTTC

D: TRBD1
V: TRBV2
size: NA
J: TRBJ1-2
CDR3: CASRQGARGYTF
DNA: TGTGCCAGCCGGCAGGGGGCGAGGGGCTACACCTTC

D: TRBD2
V: TRBV11-1
size: NA
J: TRBJ2-7
CDR3: CASSRGGGLYEQYF
DNA: TGTGCCAGCAGCCGCGGGGGGGGCCTATACGAGCAGTACTTC

D: NA
V: TRBV6-2/TRBV6-3
size: NA
J: TRBJ2-2
CDR3: CASTPSGYTGELFF
DNA: TGTGCCAGCACCCCATCGGGGTACACCGGGGAGCTGTTTTTT

D: TRBD2
V: TRBV7-9
size: NA
J: TRBJ2-3
CDR3: CASSRRTSGSTDTQYF
DNA: TGTGCCAGCAGCCGTCGGACTAGCGGTAGCACAGATACGCAGTATTTT

D: NA
V: TRBV5-4
size: NA
J: TRBJ2-1
CDR3: CASRSDLKSSYNEQFF
DNA: TGTGCCAGCAGGTCCGACCTGAAAAGCTCCTACAATGAGCAGTTCTTC

D: NA
V: TRBV7-9
size: NA
J: TRBJ1-6
CDR3: CASSYDGDNSPLHF
DNA: TGTGCCAGCAGTTACGACGGTGATAATTCACCCCTCCACTTT

D: NA
V: TRBV28
size: few
J: TRBJ1-2
CDR3: CASGINYGYTF
DNA: TGTGCCAGCGGAATTAACTATGGCTACACCTTC

D: NA
V: TRBV10-1
size: once
J: TRBJ1-4
CDR3: CASSEPNRRLFF
DNA: TGCGCCAGCAGTGAACCTAACAGGAGACTGTTTTTT

D: NA
V: TRBV15
size: few
J: TRBJ2-1
CDR3: CATSTPRDSRSYNEQFF
DNA: TGTGCCACCAGCACACCAAGGGACTCCCGCTCCTACAATGAGCAGTTCTTC

D: NA
V: TRBV5-1
size: NA
J: TRBJ1-2
CDR3: CASSTDIANYGYTF
DNA: TGCGCCAGCAGTACGGACATCGCTAACTATGGCTACACCTTC

D: TRBD1
V: TRBV7-2
size: NA
J: TRBJ1-1
CDR3: CASSLVGGTGGTEAFF
DNA: TGTGCCAGCAGCTTGGTAGGCGGGACAGGGGGAACTGAAGCTTTCTTT

D: NA
V: TRBV18
size: once
J: TRBJ2-3
CDR3: CASSPQGGARTDTQYF
DNA: TGTGCCAGCTCACCACAGGGTGGGGCCCGCACAGATACGCAGTATTTT

D: NA
V: TRBV4-2
size: once
J: TRBJ1-4
CDR3: CASSPLRGGDEKLFF
DNA: TGTGCCAGCAGCCCCCTCCGGGGAGGAGACGAAAAACTGTTTTTT

D: NA
V: TRBV20-1
size: few
J: TRBJ1-5
CDR3: CSASGRADSNQPQHF
DNA: TGCAGTGCTAGTGGGAGGGCAGATAGCAATCAGCCCCAGCATTTT

D: NA
V: TRBV2
size: NA
J: TRBJ1-2
CDR3: CASSSDSNYGYTF
DNA: TGTGCCAGCAGTTCGGACAGCAACTATGGCTACACCTTC

D: NA
V: TRBV5-1
size: NA
J: TRBJ1-1
CDR3: CASSLRQDNTRGTEAFF
DNA: TGCGCCAGCAGCTTAAGACAGGACAATACTAGGGGAACTGAAGCTTTCTTT

D: NA
V: TRBV6-5
size: NA
J: TRBJ2-3
CDR3: CATRGMGTDTQYF
DNA: TGTGCCACCCGGGGGATGGGCACAGATACGCAGTATTTT

D: TRBD1
V: TRBV7-9
size: NA
J: TRBJ1-2
CDR3: CASSLKAGGRGYTF
DNA: TGTGCCAGCAGCTTAAAGGCAGGGGGCCGAGGCTACACCTTC

D: NA
V: TRBV11-2
size: NA
J: TRBJ2-7
CDR3: CASSLISWDQYF
DNA: TGTGCCAGCAGCTTAATATCATGGGATCAGTACTTC

D: NA
V: TRBV7-8
size: NA
J: TRBJ1-1
CDR3: CASSLGQRQMNTEAFF
DNA: TGTGCCAGCAGCTTAGGACAGCGGCAAATGAACACTGAAGCTTTCTTT

D: NA
V: TRBV7-7
size: NA
J: TRBJ2-6
CDR3: CASSIDSSGANVLTF
DNA: TGTGCCAGCAGCATAGACAGCTCTGGGGCCAACGTCCTGACTTTC

D: TRBD1
V: TRBV7-9
size: NA
J: TRBJ1-2
CDR3: CASSLGEGAGYGYTF
DNA: TGTGCCAGCAGCTTAGGGGAGGGGGCTGGCTATGGCTACACCTTC

D: NA
V: TRBV5-1
size: NA
J: TRBJ1-6
CDR3: CASWRTGNNSPLHF
DNA: TGCGCCAGCTGGAGGACGGGTAATAATTCACCCCTCCACTTT

D: TRBD1
V: TRBV7-2
size: NA
J: TRBJ2-5
CDR3: CASRDLDRGGETQYF
DNA: TGTGCCAGCAGAGACTTGGACAGGGGTGGAGAGACCCAGTACTTC

D: TRBD1
V: TRBV7-9
size: NA
J: TRBJ1-2
CDR3: CASSITGGSNYGYTF
DNA: TGTGCCAGCAGCATAACAGGGGGTTCTAACTATGGCTACACCTTC

D: NA
V: TRBV3-1/TRBV3-2
size: NA
J: TRBJ2-3
CDR3: CASSQETYGVTDTQYF
DNA: TGTGCCAGCAGCCAAGAGACCTACGGGGTCACAGATACGCAGTATTTT

D: NA
V: TRBV5-1
size: NA
J: TRBJ1-1
CDR3: CASSLEGEAFF
DNA: TGCGCCAGCAGCTTGGAGGGCGAAGCTTTCTTT

D: NA
V: TRBV7-7
size: NA
J: TRBJ2-7
CDR3: CAGAGRALGGQYF
DNA: TGTGCTGGGGCGGGCAGGGCGCTGGGGGGGCAGTACTTC

D: NA
V: TRBV5-6
size: NA
J: TRBJ2-3
CDR3: CASNPGGMADTQYF
DNA: TGTGCCAGCAACCCGGGCGGGATGGCAGATACGCAGTATTTT

D: NA
V: TRBV7-2
size: NA
J: TRBJ2-5
CDR3: CASSSQRAAQETQYF
DNA: TGTGCCAGCAGCTCCCAGCGGGCGGCCCAAGAGACCCAGTACTTC

D: NA
V: TRBV28
size: NA
J: TRBJ1-2
CDR3: CASSSTAYGYTF
DNA: TGTGCCAGCAGTTCGACAGCCTATGGCTACACCTTC

D: NA
V: TRBV6-2/TRBV6-3
size: NA
J: TRBJ1-1
CDR3: CASSRPLTEAFF
DNA: TGTGCCAGCAGCCGCCCGCTCACTGAAGCTTTCTTT

D: NA
V: TRBV6-5
size: NA
J: TRBJ2-2
CDR3: CASSRHDETGELFF
DNA: TGTGCCAGCAGTCGACATGACGAAACCGGGGAGCTGTTTTTT

D: NA
V: TRBV14
size: NA
J: TRBJ2-7
CDR3: CASSPHRGGSYEQYF
DNA: TGTGCCAGCAGCCCCCACAGGGGAGGAAGTTACGAGCAGTACTTC

D: NA
V: TRBV6-5
size: NA
J: TRBJ1-2
CDR3: CASRPVVPEAGYTF
DNA: TGTGCCAGCAGGCCAGTGGTCCCTGAGGCTGGCTACACCTTC

D: NA
V: TRBV30
size: NA
J: TRBJ2-7
CDR3: CAWSVLGPLYEQYF
DNA: TGTGCCTGGAGTGTATTGGGCCCCCTCTACGAGCAGTACTTC